Listed here is a single T cell receptor (beta chain). Its antigen is not known. V lost 6 bases, J lost 3 bases, and 12 bases lay in between. CDR3 size: 12 residues. Germline V gene data show CDR1 as SQVTM and CDR2 as ANQGSEA. The sample comes from a study of CD8 T cell repertoires and HIV-1 epitope variants. Assay used: immunoSEQ multiplex PCR; TCRdb lists only in-frame clones, some missing. The table lists about 6,300 clones, less than 75% of them singletons. The rearrangement joins TRBV29-1 to TRBJ2-7; D is possibly TRBD2 (6 bases). Material for sequencing was cultured CD8+ T cells derived from PBMCs. This TCR came from a male donor with HIV. CDR3 in DNA: TGCAGCGTGGAGGGGAGTAGCTACGAGCAGTACTTC. The encoded protein is CSVEGSSYEQYF.